The rows below give T cell receptor beta chains drawn from one sample of a study of blood T cell repertoires in COVID-19. Data came from immunoSEQ multiplex PCR; TCRdb stores just in-frame clones and leaves some out. The sample has approximately 230,000 clones; around 89% are singletons. The sequenced sample consisted of peripheral blood. All receptors derive from a woman between 25 and 40 years old with COVID-19, enrolled during active disease. CDR3s include the opening cysteine and the closing phenylalanine or tryptophan. A D gene is named only where the DNA matches it firmly. Part of the rows lack a size; the others show once, few, many or a class for expanded clones.

clone size: NA; J gene: TRBJ1-6; V gene: TRBV25-1; D gene: TRBD1; CDR3 protein: CASRFPGQGSPLHF; CDR3 DNA: TGTGCCAGCCGGTTCCCGGGACAGGGTTCACCCCTCCACTTT
clone size: NA; J gene: TRBJ2-2; V gene: TRBV25-1; D gene: TRBD2; CDR3 protein: CASSHRGGLASTGELFF; CDR3 DNA: TGTGCCAGCAGCCACAGGGGGGGACTAGCGAGCACCGGGGAGCTGTTTTTT
clone size: NA; J gene: TRBJ2-2; V gene: TRBV28; D gene: NA; CDR3 protein: CASSLYGAQRTGELFF; CDR3 DNA: TGTGCCAGCAGTTTATATGGGGCCCAAAGGACCGGGGAGCTGTTTTTT
clone size: NA; J gene: TRBJ2-7; V gene: TRBV15; D gene: NA; CDR3 protein: CATSRDGGAPEEQYF; CDR3 DNA: TGTGCCACCAGCAGAGATGGGGGGGCGCCGGAAGAGCAGTACTTC
clone size: NA; J gene: TRBJ2-5; V gene: TRBV7-2; D gene: TRBD2; CDR3 protein: CASSLGKGLAGGKTQYF; CDR3 DNA: TGTGCCAGCAGCTTAGGCAAGGGACTAGCGGGGGGGAAGACCCAGTACTTC
clone size: NA; J gene: TRBJ2-6; V gene: TRBV2; D gene: NA; CDR3 protein: CASSVQNGANVLTF; CDR3 DNA: TGTGCCAGCAGTGTCCAGAATGGGGCCAACGTCCTGACTTTC
clone size: NA; J gene: TRBJ2-3; V gene: TRBV24-1; D gene: NA; CDR3 protein: CATSESAPGTDTQYF; CDR3 DNA: TGTGCCACCAGTGAGTCAGCCCCGGGGACAGATACGCAGTATTTT
clone size: NA; J gene: TRBJ1-1; V gene: TRBV10-3; D gene: NA; CDR3 protein: CAISGGIGILSRDTEAFF; CDR3 DNA: TGTGCCATCAGTGGTGGGATCGGGATCCTCAGTAGGGACACTGAAGCTTTCTTT
clone size: once; J gene: TRBJ1-1; V gene: TRBV14; D gene: TRBD1; CDR3 protein: CASSQIPQGPLGAFF; CDR3 DNA: TGTGCCAGCAGCCAAATTCCACAGGGGCCTCTCGGAGCTTTCTTT
clone size: NA; J gene: TRBJ2-3; V gene: TRBV2; D gene: NA; CDR3 protein: CASSEALGASTDTQYF; CDR3 DNA: TGTGCCAGCAGTGAAGCGCTTGGAGCTAGCACAGATACGCAGTATTTT
clone size: NA; J gene: TRBJ1-1; V gene: TRBV6-5; D gene: TRBD1; CDR3 protein: CASSYSSPRGPAFF; CDR3 DNA: TGTGCCAGCAGTTACTCGAGTCCCAGGGGGCCAGCTTTCTTT
clone size: NA; J gene: TRBJ2-3; V gene: TRBV14; D gene: TRBD2; CDR3 protein: CASSLGLAILPHGTDTQYF; CDR3 DNA: TGTGCCAGCAGCCTGGGACTAGCCATTCTACCCCACGGTACAGATACGCAGTATTTT
clone size: NA; J gene: TRBJ2-3; V gene: TRBV4-3; D gene: TRBD2; CDR3 protein: CASSRGLAGGGSDTQYF; CDR3 DNA: TGCGCCAGCAGCCGAGGACTAGCGGGAGGGGGGTCAGATACGCAGTATTTT
clone size: NA; J gene: TRBJ1-1; V gene: TRBV18; D gene: TRBD1; CDR3 protein: CASSPPRGTGGVKRTEAFF; CDR3 DNA: TGTGCCAGCTCACCACCGAGAGGGACAGGGGGCGTCAAACGCACTGAAGCTTTCTTT
clone size: NA; J gene: TRBJ2-5; V gene: TRBV4-1; D gene: TRBD2; CDR3 protein: CASSQDRERGVQETQYF; CDR3 DNA: TGCGCCAGCAGCCAAGACCGCGAACGGGGGGTCCAAGAGACCCAGTACTTC
clone size: few; J gene: TRBJ1-1; V gene: TRBV10-2; D gene: NA; CDR3 protein: CASSPGQTEAFF; CDR3 DNA: TGCGCCAGCAGCCCTGGGCAGACTGAAGCTTTCTTT
clone size: NA; J gene: TRBJ2-3; V gene: TRBV3-1/TRBV3-2; D gene: NA; CDR3 protein: CASSPTGADTQYF; CDR3 DNA: TGTGCCAGCAGCCCAACGGGAGCAGATACGCAGTATTTT
clone size: few; J gene: TRBJ2-6; V gene: TRBV19; D gene: NA; CDR3 protein: CASSINEGSGANVLTF; CDR3 DNA: TGTGCCAGTAGTATAAATGAGGGCTCTGGGGCCAACGTCCTGACTTTC
clone size: NA; J gene: TRBJ1-4; V gene: TRBV16; D gene: TRBD1; CDR3 protein: CASSAQQGAGRKLFF; CDR3 DNA: TGTGCCAGCAGCGCCCAGCAGGGGGCGGGTAGAAAACTGTTTTTT
clone size: NA; J gene: TRBJ2-3; V gene: TRBV10-3; D gene: TRBD2; CDR3 protein: CAISESSGTSGGNTDTQYF; CDR3 DNA: TGTGCCATCAGTGAGTCCTCCGGGACTAGCGGGGGGAACACAGATACGCAGTATTTT
clone size: NA; J gene: TRBJ1-2; V gene: TRBV27; D gene: NA; CDR3 protein: CASSLGLLGYTF; CDR3 DNA: TGTGCCAGCAGTCTAGGCTTACTCGGCTACACCTTC
clone size: NA; J gene: TRBJ1-6; V gene: TRBV24-1; D gene: TRBD1; CDR3 protein: CATSDTHQGAPLHF; CDR3 DNA: TGTGCCACCAGTGATACTCACCAGGGGGCACCCCTCCACTTT
clone size: NA; J gene: TRBJ1-4; V gene: TRBV7-9; D gene: TRBD1; CDR3 protein: CASQTGGEKLFF; CDR3 DNA: TGTGCCAGCCAGACAGGGGGAGAAAAACTGTTTTTT
clone size: NA; J gene: TRBJ1-3; V gene: TRBV19; D gene: TRBD1; CDR3 protein: CASSIDPGQRRNTIYF; CDR3 DNA: TGTGCCAGTAGTATAGACCCGGGACAGAGACGAAACACCATATATTTT
clone size: NA; J gene: TRBJ2-5; V gene: TRBV19; D gene: NA; CDR3 protein: CASSPPGGIYETQYF; CDR3 DNA: TGTGCCAGTAGTCCCCCAGGGGGGATCTACGAGACCCAGTACTTC